The 24 T cell receptor beta chains reported below all come from one sample, sequenced in a study of T cell repertoires and Cas9 in healthy adults. The repertoire was sequenced with immunoSEQ multiplex PCR; TCRdb's copy has only in-frame clones and lacks some. The sample includes approximately 21,000 clones, 90% of them seen just once. Sample: CD4+ effector T cells (CD127+, CD25-, CD137-, CD154-) from PBMCs; culture status not recorded. These receptors originate from a human donor in good health.

V gene TRBV19 combines with J gene TRBJ2-7, with D perhaps matching TRBD2 (5 bases). The germline V gene has CDR1 LNHDA and CDR2 SQIVND (reference sequence). Trimming cost V 3 bases and J 2 bases, with 11 bases left between them. This CDR3 has 14 amino acids. As DNA, the CDR3 is TGTGCCAGTAGTATCGGCAGAGGGACCTACGAGCAGTACTTC. Protein: CASSIGRGTYEQYF.

This sequence joins TRBV6-5 and TRBJ2-5, with D possibly TRBD2 on 6 matching bases. V was trimmed by 0 bases and J by 5 bases, leaving 13 bases between them. This CDR3 spans 15 amino acids. From germline, CDR1 is MNHEY and CDR2 SVGAGI. In nucleotides, the CDR3 is TGTGCCAGCAGTTACTCGTGGAGGGTAGGCGAGACCCAGTACTTC. It codes for CASSYSWRVGETQYF.

The rearrangement uses TRBV19 and TRBJ2-1; 8 nucleotides line up with TRBD2. This CDR3 has 15 residues. Unmatched junction bases numbered 6, after V lost 7 bases and J lost 1 base. Germline V gives CDR1 LNHDA, CDR2 SQIVND (reference sequence). CDR3 in amino acids: CASNDRGGSYNEQFF. Here the CDR3 DNA reads TGTGCCAGTAACGATCGGGGGGGTTCCTACAATGAGCAGTTCTTC.

The V and J genes are TRBV5-4 and TRBJ1-2; D might be TRBD1 (5 bases). The CDR3 totals 15 residues. Trimming left V 6 bases short and J 4 bases short, with 19 bases between. Germline V lookup: CDR1 SGHNT, CDR2 YYREEE (reference sequence). The CDR3 here is CASTLVMGGSYGYTF. The CDR3 coding sequence is TGTGCCAGCACCCTCGTGATGGGGGGTTCCTATGGCTACACCTTC.

This clone was seen only once. The genes are TRBV19 and TRBJ1-1, with 11 bases identical to TRBD1. Per germline, CDR1 LNHDA and CDR2 SQIVND (reference sequence). J gave up 1 base and V 4 bases, and 8 bases lay outside the gene matches. This CDR3 comprises 17 residues. CDR3 nucleotides: TGTGCCAGTAGTACCCGTTATGGACAGGGGGCGAACACTGAAGCTTTCTTT. Amino acid sequence: CASSTRYGQGANTEAFF.

The V and J genes are TRBV25-1 and TRBJ1-5; 9 nucleotides agree with TRBD1. Germline CDR1 and CDR2: MGHDK and SYGVNS. This CDR3 is 15 amino acids long. After removal of 8 bases from V and 1 base from J, the junction contained 6 bases not matched to a gene. CDR3 sequence: CASGDRDNSNQPQHF. The CDR3 DNA follows: TGTGCCAGCGGGGACAGGGACAACAGCAATCAGCCCCAGCATTTT.

The gene calls are TRBV25-1 and TRBJ2-7; D is tentatively TRBD1 or TRBD2 (5 bases each). Trimming pared 3 bases from V and 5 bases from J, leaving 11 bases between. Germline V gene data show CDR1 as MGHDK and CDR2 as SYGVNS. CDR3 length: 13 amino acids. For the CDR3, the DNA is TGTGCCAGCAGTGACCTTTGGGGGAACGAGCAGTACTTC. As protein: CASSDLWGNEQYF.

The chain employs TRBV27 and TRBJ2-3; 7 nucleotides match TRBD1. The CDR3 covers 16 residues. The germline gives CDR1 MNHEY, CDR2 SMNVEV (reference sequence). V shed 6 bases, J shed 2 bases, and the junction held 11 bases outside the gene matches. Here the CDR3 reads CASSSGQNLPTDTQYF. The CDR3, as DNA: TGTGCCAGCAGCTCGGGACAGAACTTACCCACAGATACGCAGTATTTT.

The chain employs TRBV9 and TRBJ1-2, with TRBD1 matching over 7 bases. Trimming cost V 0 bases and J 8 bases; bases outside gene matches: 4. Germline V gene lookup returns CDR1 SGDLS and CDR2 YYNGEE. This CDR3 spans 13 amino acids. CDR3 sequence: CASSVELDRGYTF. For the CDR3, the DNA is TGTGCCAGCAGCGTAGAGCTGGACAGGGGCTACACCTTC.

The rearrangement joins TRBV7-2 to TRBJ2-5; TRBD2 aligns across 8 bases. This CDR3 comprises 15 residues. Germline CDR1 and CDR2: SGHTA and FQGNSA. Losses at the gene ends were 5 bases for V and 4 bases for J; bases not matched to a gene: 9. CDR3 sequence (DNA): TGTGCCAGCAGCCCCCTCCCTGGACTAGCAGAGACCCAGTACTTC. This translates into CASSPLPGLAETQYF.

In this sample, this clone turned up a few times. The V and J genes are TRBV2 and TRBJ1-3, with TRBD1 identical over 7 bases. Germline V gene sequence: CDR1 SNHLY, CDR2 FYNNEI. The CDR3 sequence is 13 residues long. J was trimmed by 5 bases and V by 3 bases; bases with no gene match: 1. CDR3 sequence: CASSDRGRNTIYF. The CDR3 nucleotides are TGTGCCAGCAGTGACAGGGGGAGAAACACCATATATTTT.

V is TRBV10-2 and J is TRBJ1-6; unclear D gene. Germline V CDR1 and CDR2: WSHSY, SAAADI. V lost 5 bases, J lost 7 bases, and 15 bases lay in between. This CDR3 has 15 amino acids. CDR3 loop: CASSLDLSANSPLHF. In nucleotides, the CDR3 is TGCGCCAGCAGTCTAGACCTATCGGCCAATTCACCCCTCCACTTT.

This clone has just one count. This chain links TRBV7-2 with TRBJ1-3; D might be TRBD1 (6 bases). V was pared by 5 bases and J by 2 bases, with 10 bases between. CDR3 length: 14 amino acids. Germline loops: CDR1 SGHTA, CDR2 FQGNSA. CDR3 sequence: CASSRRGTGNTIYF. The DNA of the CDR3 is TGTGCCAGCAGCCGGAGGGGGACTGGAAACACCATATATTTT.

The chain links TRBV19 to TRBJ2-3, with D uncertain. Germline-derived CDR1 and CDR2 are LNHDA and SQIVND (reference sequence). The CDR3 contains 13 residues. V shed 3 bases and J shed 5 bases, with 9 bases lying between them. The CDR3 coding sequence is TGTGCCAGTAGTATCGGGTTGGGAGATACGCAGTATTTT. It encodes CASSIGLGDTQYF.

This clone was counted only a few times. The V gene is TRBV6-1, the J gene TRBJ2-3, with 7 bases that match TRBD2. The CDR3 is 13 residues long. The germline V gene has CDR1 MNHNS and CDR2 SASEGT. J was trimmed by 6 bases and V by 1 base; bases with no gene match: 1. CDR3 in DNA: TGTGCCAGCAGTGAAGGGGGAGGGGATACGCAGTATTTT. Residues: CASSEGGGDTQYF.

V and J are TRBV19 and TRBJ1-4, with TRBD1 identical over 9 bases. V dropped 8 bases and J dropped 8; count of bases not matched to a gene: 6. This CDR3 is built from 13 residues. Germline CDR1 LNHDA, CDR2 SQIVND (reference sequence). CDR3 sequence reads: CASSQGAQEKLFF. In DNA, the CDR3 is TGTGCCAGTTCACAGGGGGCACAGGAAAAACTGTTTTTT.

The chain carries TRBV30 and TRBJ2-7; TRBD2 matches at 8 bases. V lost 2 bases to trimming and J lost 12 bases; unmatched junction nucleotides: 6. Germline V gene sequence: CDR1 GTSNPN, CDR2 SVGIG (reference sequence). The CDR3 has 11 amino acids. CDR3 sequence (DNA): TGTGCCTGGAGTTCCGGGACTAGGAGGTACTTC. It is translated as CAWSSGTRRYF. Based on the CDR3 plus reference TRBV30 and TRBJ2-7, the full variable domain is SQTIHQWPATLVQPVGSPLSLECTVEGTSNPNLYWYRQAAGRGLQLLFYSVGIGQISSEVPQNLSASRPQDRQFILSSKKLLLSDSGFYLCAWSSGTRRYFGPGTRLTVT.

The rearrangement joins TRBV4-1 to TRBJ2-6, with 7 bases identical to TRBD1. This CDR3 contains 19 residues. After removal of 4 bases from V and 2 bases from J, the junction contained 14 bases not matched to a gene. The germline CDR1 and CDR2 sequences are MGHRA and YSYEKL. CDR3: CASSPRTLDRATGANVLTF. The CDR3 DNA reads TGCGCCAGCAGCCCTAGAACCCTAGACAGGGCTACTGGGGCCAACGTCCTGACTTTC.

This chain links TRBV25-1 with TRBJ2-2, with TRBD2 identical over 9 bases. Germline lookup yields CDR1 MGHDK and CDR2 SYGVNS. Trimming removed 3 bases from V and 5 bases from J; junction bases left unmatched: 10. This CDR3 has 17 amino acids. Written as DNA, the CDR3 is TGTGCCAGCAGTGATCGCGGGGGGGCTGGAGGGACCGGGGAGCTGTTTTTT. This translates into CASSDRGGAGGTGELFF.

The chain carries TRBV5-1 and TRBJ2-3, with D unresolved. Germline loops: CDR1 SGHRS, CDR2 YFSETQ. The length of the CDR3 is 16 residues. The V end lost 8 bases, the J end lost 4 bases, and 23 bases lay between the germline ends. The CDR3 sequence: CASKLNSFRVADTQYF. The CDR3 region has the DNA TGCGCCAGTAAACTGAATTCATTTAGGGTGGCAGATACGCAGTATTTT.

V is TRBV19 and J is TRBJ1-2; D unresolved. CDR3 length: 14 amino acids. Looked up from germline, CDR1 is LNHDA and CDR2 is SQIVND (reference sequence). V dropped 6 bases and J dropped 4 bases, with 15 bases sitting between them. The CDR3 is CASSTSGVGYGYTF. The CDR3 bases are TGTGCCAGTAGCACCTCGGGAGTTGGCTATGGCTACACCTTC.

The chain links TRBV6-5 to TRBJ1-1, with D tentatively TRBD1 (5 bases). The V and J ends lost 0 bases and 5 bases respectively, with 10 bases between them. CDR3 length: 14 amino acids. Germline CDR1 is MNHEY and CDR2 is SVGAGI. The CDR3 here is CASSYSLRGTEAFF. In nucleotides, the CDR3 is TGTGCCAGCAGTTACTCTCTAAGGGGTACTGAAGCTTTCTTT.

The CDR3 coding sequence is TGTGCCAGCAGTTACTTTTGGGGACAGGGGTCCTACGAGCAGTACTTC. Encoded protein: CASSYFWGQGSYEQYF. This chain uses TRBV6-5 with TRBJ2-7, with 10 positions matching TRBD1. Germline lookup yields CDR1 MNHEY and CDR2 SVGAGI. This CDR3 is 16 amino acids long. The ends lost 1 base at V and 1 base at J; junction bases unmatched: 4.

The chain has TRBV5-1 and TRBJ2-6; weak D call: TRBD1 (5 bases). The germline V and J ends were trimmed by 3 bases and 4 bases, with 11 bases remaining between them. This CDR3 is built from 15 residues. Germline assignment: CDR1 SGHRS and CDR2 YFSETQ. The CDR3 sequence is CASSSTGSGANVLTF. CDR3 sequence (DNA): TGCGCCAGCAGCTCCACAGGCTCCGGGGCCAACGTCCTGACTTTC.